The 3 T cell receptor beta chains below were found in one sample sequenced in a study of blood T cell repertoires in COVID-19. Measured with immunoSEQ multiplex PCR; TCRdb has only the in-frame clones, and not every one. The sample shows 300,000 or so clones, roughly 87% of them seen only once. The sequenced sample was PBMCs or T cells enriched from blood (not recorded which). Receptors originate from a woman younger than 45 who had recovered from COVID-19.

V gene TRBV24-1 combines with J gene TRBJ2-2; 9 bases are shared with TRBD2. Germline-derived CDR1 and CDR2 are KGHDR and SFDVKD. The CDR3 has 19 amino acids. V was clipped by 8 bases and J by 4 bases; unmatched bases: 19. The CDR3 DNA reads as TGTGCCACCACCAGGCCTCCGGGACTAGCTTTGAACAGCACCGGGGAGCTGTTTTTT. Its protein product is CATTRPPGLALNSTGELFF.

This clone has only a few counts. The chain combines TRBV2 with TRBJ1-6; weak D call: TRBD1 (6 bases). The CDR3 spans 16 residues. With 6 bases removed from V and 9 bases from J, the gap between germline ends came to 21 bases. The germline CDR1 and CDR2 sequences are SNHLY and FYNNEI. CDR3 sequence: CASRPSDTGSGSPLHF. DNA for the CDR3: TGTGCCAGCAGGCCGTCGGATACAGGGAGCGGTTCACCCCTCCACTTT.

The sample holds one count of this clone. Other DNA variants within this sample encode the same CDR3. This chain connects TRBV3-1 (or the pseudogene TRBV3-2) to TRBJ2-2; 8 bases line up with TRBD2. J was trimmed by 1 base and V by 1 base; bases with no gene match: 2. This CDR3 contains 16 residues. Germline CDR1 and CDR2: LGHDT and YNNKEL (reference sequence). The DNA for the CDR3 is TGTGCCAGCAGCCAAGGCCTAGCGGGGAACACCGGGGAGCTGTTTTTT. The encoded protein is CASSQGLAGNTGELFF.